Presented here are 26 T cell receptor beta chains from one specimen sequenced in a study of T cells in Graves' hyperthyroidism and ophthalmopathy. Amplified regions were TCR beta CDR3 sequences from RNA transcripts. The TCR CDR3 first-round RT-PCR relied on the HTBI primer set. MiXCR was run by TCRdb on the multiplex PCR reads, yielding one entry per CDR3 protein. Of hundreds of thousands of distinct CDR3 sequences listed, roughly 15% are singletons. The sample was blood. The origin of the receptors is a woman aged 18 to 35 with Graves' hyperthyroidism.

This clonotype was recorded many times. The chain links TRBV4-3 to TRBJ2-7; the D gene is possibly TRBD2 (5 bases). Germline V lookup: CDR1 LGHNA, CDR2 YSLEER. This CDR3 has 15 amino acids. Deletions cut 3 bases from V and 3 bases from J, with 15 bases between. The CDR3 bases are TGCGCCAGCAGCCAGACCCTGGGGAGTAACTACGAGCAGTACTTC. Protein: CASSQTLGSNYEQYF.

This clonotype has at least ten counts. The chain uses TRBV11-2 and TRBJ1-2; possibly TRBD1 for D (5 bases). CDR1 is SGHAT, CDR2 FQNNGV, per germline. This CDR3 is 18 amino acids long. Trimming left V 4 bases short and J 4 bases short, with 25 bases between. This CDR3 reads CASSSPLRRGIPPYGYTF. CDR3 nucleotide sequence: TGTGCCAGCAGCTCCCCCTTACGAAGGGGAATCCCCCCCTATGGCTACACCTTC.

This clonotype came up a few times. V gene TRBV7-9 combines with J gene TRBJ1-3, with D tentatively TRBD1 (6 bases). The germline CDR1 and CDR2 sequences are SEHNR and FQNEAQ (reference sequence). CDR3 size: 17 residues. Trimming took off 5 bases at V and 0 bases at J, with 17 bases between the two ends. CDR3 nucleotides: TGTGCCAGCAGCGGATCCATTACAGGGCACTCTGGAAACACCATATATTTT. It is translated as CASSGSITGHSGNTIYF.

A few counts support this clonotype. The gene calls are TRBV7-9 and TRBJ1-5; D unclear. Germline V lookup: CDR1 SEHNR, CDR2 FQNEAQ (reference sequence). There are 12 residues in the CDR3. V was trimmed by 4 bases and J by 9 bases, leaving 10 bases between them. CDR3 sequence reads: CASSSSGGPQHF. In DNA form, the CDR3 reads TGTGCCAGCAGCTCCTCGGGCGGGCCCCAGCATTTT.

The chain uses TRBV20-1 and TRBJ2-7; the match to TRBD1 covers 10 bases. The germline CDR1 and CDR2 sequences are DFQATT and SNEGSKA (reference sequence). The CDR3 is made up of 15 amino acids. With V trimmed by 0 bases and J by 6 bases, 8 bases remained unmatched. CDR3 DNA: TGCAGTGCTAGAGAAGGGACAGGGGAAAATAGCGAGCAGTACTTC. Protein: CSAREGTGENSEQYF.

This clonotype has just one count. The genes are TRBV20-1 and TRBJ2-3, with 9 positions matching TRBD1. Germline assignment: CDR1 DFQATT and CDR2 SNEGSKA (reference sequence). Losses at the gene ends were 6 bases for V and 4 bases for J; bases not matched to a gene: 8. CDR3 length: 14 amino acids. CDR3 sequence reads: CSAPGTGPPDTQYF. In DNA, the CDR3 is TGCAGTGCACCCGGGACAGGGCCCCCAGATACGCAGTATTTT.

This clonotype showed up many times. This chain joins TRBV6-1 and TRBJ2-1; possible D gene TRBD2, 6 bases. There are 14 residues in the CDR3. Trimming cost V 11 bases and J 7 bases, with 21 bases left between them. Germline values: CDR1 MNHNS, CDR2 SASEGT. In nucleotides, the CDR3 is TGTGCCGGGCCCCAGATAGCGGACCTGAATGAGCAGTTCTTC. Encoded protein: CAGPQIADLNEQFF.

This clonotype was found a few times. This chain connects TRBV20-1 to TRBJ2-3; 7 bases fit TRBD1. Germline CDR1 and CDR2: DFQATT and SNEGSKA (reference sequence). The junction had 8 bases not matched to a gene; V was cut back by 3 bases and J by 5 bases. CDR3 length equals 14 residues. This CDR3 reads CSASYRGEEDTQYF. CDR3 bases: TGCAGTGCTAGTTACAGGGGAGAGGAAGATACGCAGTATTTT.

This clonotype appeared a few times. The chain links TRBV6-1 to TRBJ1-3, with D tentatively TRBD1 (5 bases). The CDR3 has 14 residues. Germline V lookup: CDR1 MNHNS, CDR2 SASEGT. V was pared by 7 bases and J by 3 bases, with 13 bases between. CDR3: CASTPGGFGNTIYF. Here the CDR3 DNA reads TGTGCCAGCACTCCGGGGGGGTTTGGAAACACCATATATTTT.

This clonotype has at least ten counts. V usage is TRBV20-1 and J usage is TRBJ2-7; 7 bases agree with TRBD2. Trimming took 3 bases from V and 4 from J; bases not matched to a gene: 0. The CDR3 covers 11 residues. From germline, CDR1 is DFQATT and CDR2 SNEGSKA (reference sequence). The CDR3 loop reads CSARGGYEQYF. The CDR3, as DNA: TGCAGTGCTAGGGGGGGGTACGAGCAGTACTTC.

The chain recombines TRBV29-1 with TRBJ2-6; possibly TRBD1 for D (6 bases). This CDR3 spans 17 amino acids. Trimming took off 4 bases at V and 0 bases at J, with 16 bases between the two ends. Germline assignment: CDR1 SQVTM and CDR2 ANQGSEA. CDR3 DNA: TGCAGCGTTGTTTTGGACAGTTTCCTCTCTGGGGCCAACGTCCTGACTTTC. Its protein is CSVVLDSFLSGANVLTF.

The rearrangement links TRBV7-9 to TRBJ1-1; D uncertain. V lost 0 bases, J lost 3 bases, and 5 bases lay in between. This CDR3 has 13 amino acids. Looked up from germline, CDR1 is SEHNR and CDR2 is FQNEAQ (reference sequence). In DNA form, the CDR3 reads TGTGCCAGCAGCTTAGCGCAGGACACTGAAGCTTTCTTT. As protein: CASSLAQDTEAFF.

This clonotype was seen a few times. V is TRBV4-3 and J is TRBJ1-4; weak D call: TRBD1 (6 bases). This CDR3 region has 14 residues. Germline values: CDR1 LGHNA, CDR2 YSLEER. Trimming removed 5 bases from V and 8 bases from J, with 15 bases in between. CDR3 nucleotides: TGCGCCAGCAGCTCGCGAGGGGGGGTCGAAAAACTGTTTTTT. This sequence encodes CASSSRGGVEKLFF.

This clonotype was observed a handful of times. J is TRBJ2-7 and V is TRBV6-5; D might be TRBD2 (5 bases). From germline, CDR1 is MNHEY and CDR2 SVGAGI. V shed 2 bases and J shed 7 bases, with 9 bases lying between them. The CDR3 has 12 amino acids. Here the CDR3 reads CASSYTSGEQYF. CDR3 DNA sequence: TGTGCCAGCAGTTACACCTCGGGGGAGCAGTACTTC.

This clonotype was seen at least ten times. V is TRBV11-2 and J is TRBJ1-1; possibly TRBD1 for D (5 bases). Germline CDR1 and CDR2: SGHAT and FQNNGV. The CDR3 covers 15 residues. Trimming removed 1 base at V and 3 bases at J, with 12 bases between. The CDR3 nucleotides are TGTGCCAGCAGCTTAGTGGGGGTCCTCTACACTGAAGCTTTCTTT. Translated: CASSLVGVLYTEAFF.

This clonotype was counted ten times or more. The chain combines TRBV30 with TRBJ1-1, with D tentatively TRBD1 (5 bases). The CDR3 is 16 residues long. V was shortened by 2 bases and J by 0 bases, with 16 bases between the two germline ends. Looked up from germline, CDR1 is GTSNPN and CDR2 is SVGIG (reference sequence). In DNA, the CDR3 is TGTGCCTGGAGTCCTCTACGTGGGGCTGTGAACACTGAAGCTTTCTTT. The encoded protein is CAWSPLRGAVNTEAFF.

This clonotype has a handful of counts. The CDR3 region is CSVSRGQGGNEQFF. The CDR3, as DNA: TGCAGCGTAAGCAGGGGACAGGGGGGCAATGAGCAGTTCTTC. The chain has TRBV29-1 and TRBJ2-1, with 11 bases matching TRBD1. J lost 6 bases, V lost 6 bases, and 7 bases had no gene match. This CDR3 is 14 amino acids long. The V gene's germline CDR1 is SQVTM and CDR2 ANQGSEA.

This clonotype was recorded at least ten times. This chain connects TRBV9 to TRBJ2-7; a weak D match, TRBD1 (5 bases). The germline V and J ends were trimmed by 2 bases and 4 bases, with 19 bases remaining between them. Looked up from germline, CDR1 is SGDLS and CDR2 is YYNGEE. This CDR3 contains 16 residues. In nucleotides, the CDR3 is TGTGCCAGCAGCGTTTCAGGGTCCTTAGGATCATACGAGCAGTACTTC. Protein: CASSVSGSLGSYEQYF. Filled out from reference TRBV9 and TRBJ2-7, the complete variable domain reads DSGVTQTPKHLITATGQRVTLRCSPRSGDLSVYWYQQSLDQGLQFLIQYYNGEERAKGNILERFSAQQFPDLHSELNLSSLELGDSALYFCASSVSGSLGSYEQYFGPGTRLTVT.

This clonotype was seen at least ten times. This rearrangement joins TRBV28 to TRBJ2-3; 9 nucleotides match TRBD1. Germline values: CDR1 MDHEN, CDR2 SYDVKM. The CDR3 loop spans 16 amino acids. V shed 3 bases, J shed 4 bases, and the junction held 8 bases outside the gene matches. This CDR3 is CASSLGPGQGADTQYF. The DNA of the CDR3 is TGTGCCAGCAGTTTGGGACCGGGACAGGGCGCAGATACGCAGTATTTT.

The chain combines TRBV3-2 with TRBJ1-1. TRBV3-2 is flagged as a pseudogene. The CDR3 totals 14 residues. The CDR3 DNA reads TGTGCCAGCAGCCAAGATACCGCTGACACTGAAGCTTTCTTT. Its translation: CASSQDTADTEAFF.

The V call is TRBV4-2, the J call TRBJ2-6, with 11 bases identical to TRBD2. Per the germline V gene, CDR1 is LGHNA and CDR2 is YNFKEQ. CDR3 length: 21 amino acids. The V and J ends lost 0 bases and 1 base, in that order; junction bases with no gene match: 11. Here the CDR3 reads CASSQDSNSGRASSGANVLTF. In DNA form, the CDR3 reads TGTGCCAGCAGCCAAGATTCCAATAGCGGGAGGGCCTCGTCTGGGGCCAACGTCCTGACTTTC.

In this sample, this clonotype turned up a few times. The V call is TRBV12-3 or TRBV12-4, the J call TRBJ1-5; maybe TRBD1 (5 bases). This CDR3 is 14 amino acids long. Trimming took off 8 bases at V and 0 bases at J, with 11 bases between the two ends. The DNA of the CDR3 is TGTGCCAGCGGGGGGGGTTATAGCAATCAGCCCCAGCATTTT. The encoded protein is CASGGGYSNQPQHF.

This clonotype was recorded many times. The chain joins TRBV28 to TRBJ2-7; 8 bases line up with TRBD1. The CDR3 extends over 13 amino acids. CDR1 and CDR2 from the germline V gene are MDHEN and SYDVKM. J gave up 3 bases and V 5 bases, and 3 bases lay outside the gene matches. The CDR3 bases are TGTGCCAGCAGTACAACAGGGGGCTACGAGCAGTACTTC. Its protein is CASSTTGGYEQYF.

This clonotype was counted many times. V and J are TRBV20-1 and TRBJ2-7; TRBD2 aligns across 11 bases. Germline values: CDR1 DFQATT, CDR2 SNEGSKA (reference sequence). V was clipped by 2 bases and J by 2 bases; unmatched bases: 11. This CDR3 region has 17 residues. CDR3 sequence reads: CSARRRLAGGRPYEQYF. In DNA, the CDR3 is TGCAGTGCTAGAAGGAGGCTAGCGGGAGGACGACCCTACGAGCAGTACTTC.

This clonotype was picked up a small number of times. The chain has TRBV7-8 and TRBJ2-1; 7 bases fit TRBD2. This CDR3 has 16 amino acids. Per germline, CDR1 SGHVS and CDR2 FQNEAQ. The ends lost 5 bases at V and 15 bases at J; junction bases unmatched: 22. The CDR3 bases are TGTGCCAGCAGCCCCCGAGTAGCGGGCCTGAGAGAGGGTCCGTTCTTC. Translating it yields CASSPRVAGLREGPFF.

The chain employs TRBV12-3 or TRBV12-4 and TRBJ2-1, with D possibly TRBD2 on 5 matching bases. The CDR3 extends over 13 amino acids. V was pared by 4 bases and J by 9 bases, with 13 bases between. The CDR3 here is CASSWAGLSEQFF. DNA of the CDR3: TGTGCCAGCAGTTGGGCGGGTCTGTCTGAGCAGTTCTTC.